What follows describes a single T cell receptor beta chain. TCRdb used MiXCR to reprocess the RT-PCR reads, holding one entry per CDR3 protein. The sample carries hundreds of thousands of distinct CDR3 sequences, 12% to 15% recorded once. There are 17 residues in the CDR3. Germline lookup yields CDR1 SGHRS and CDR2 YFSETQ. Unmatched junction bases numbered 12, after V lost 4 bases and J lost 4 bases. Specimen: memory CD4+ T cells from blood. The TCR sequence derives from a female donor in good health, serving as a healthy control. The J gene is TRBJ2-3, the V gene TRBV5-1, with 10 positions matching TRBD2. This chain's CDR3 is CASSPLLTSGVADTQYF. The CDR3 nucleotides are TGCGCCAGCAGCCCTCTACTCACTAGCGGGGTCGCAGATACGCAGTATTTT. The full variable domain, in which reference TRBV5-1 and TRBJ2-3 provide the parts outside the CDR3, is KAGVTQTPRYLIKTRGQQVTLSCSPISGHRSVSWYQQTPGQGLQFLFEYFSETQRNKGNFPGRFSGRQFSNSRSEMNVSTLELGDSALYLCASSPLLTSGVADTQYFGPGTRLTVL.